These 12 T cell receptor beta chains came from one sample sequenced in a study of cytomegalovirus exposure and HLA in healthy donors. This PCR relied on a set of 60 Vbeta primers and 13 Jbeta primers. Only in-frame clones appear in the TCRdb table, and some are missing; sequencing was by immunoSEQ multiplex PCR. This repertoire comprises more than 140,000 clones; its ten largest clones make up 2.2%. Sequenced sample: PBMCs. The receptors derive from a woman aged 18-35 years in good health and CMV-seronegative.

The rearrangement joins TRBV6-6 to TRBJ2-5, with 7 bases identical to TRBD1. V gave up 6 bases and J gave up 0 bases; unmatched junction bases: 7. CDR1 is MNHNY, CDR2 SVGAGI, per germline (reference sequence). The CDR3 runs to 15 residues. The CDR3 protein is CASSHFGQDQETQYF. In DNA form, the CDR3 reads TGTGCCAGCAGCCATTTTGGACAGGACCAAGAGACCCAGTACTTC.

The V gene is TRBV2, the J gene TRBJ1-1; TRBD1 matches at 9 bases. The CDR3 is 15 residues long. Germline trimming cut 4 bases from V and 5 bases from J; bases unmatched to any gene: 8. Germline lookup yields CDR1 SNHLY and CDR2 FYNNEI. DNA for the CDR3: TGTGCCAGCAGTGTGGACAGGGGCAGGAATACTGAAGCTTTCTTT. This gives the protein CASSVDRGRNTEAFF.

CDR3 bases: TGTGCCATCAGTGAGTCGGCGGGAACTGAAAAACTGTTTTTT. This codes for CAISESAGTEKLFF. V usage is TRBV10-3 and J usage is TRBJ1-4; no definite D call. V shed 0 bases and J shed 7 bases, with 9 bases lying between them. Germline CDR1 and CDR2: ENHRY and SYGVKD. The CDR3 totals 14 residues.

The chain employs TRBV7-9 and TRBJ1-1, with D hard to call. V gave up 5 bases and J gave up 3 bases, with 10 bases separating them. The CDR3 totals 13 residues. Germline V gives CDR1 SEHNR, CDR2 FQNEAQ (reference sequence). The CDR3 spells CASSATADTEAFF. The CDR3 DNA reads as TGTGCCAGCAGCGCAACAGCGGACACTGAAGCTTTCTTT. Based on the CDR3 plus reference TRBV7-9 and TRBJ1-1, the full variable domain is DTGVSQNPRHKITKRGQNVTFRCDPISEHNRLYWYRQTLGQGPEFLTYFQNEAQLEKSRLLSDRFSAERPKGSFSTLEIQRTEQGDSAMYLCASSATADTEAFFGQGTRLTVV.

This chain links TRBV29-1 with TRBJ1-4, with D perhaps matching TRBD1 (5 bases). V lost 3 bases and J lost 1, with 9 bases in between. In germline, CDR1 is SQVTM, CDR2 ANQGSEA. This CDR3 has 14 amino acids. The CDR3 region has the DNA TGCAGCGTTGATGAGCAGGGAACTAATGAAAAACTGTTTTTT. Its translation is CSVDEQGTNEKLFF. Drawing the rest from reference TRBV29-1 and TRBJ1-4, the complete variable domain is SAVISQKPSRDICQRGTSLTIQCQVDSQVTMMFWYRQQPGQSLTLIATANQGSEATYESGFVIDKFPISRPNLTFSTLTVSNMSPEDSSIYLCSVDEQGTNEKLFFGSGTQLSVL.

V usage is TRBV6-5 and J usage is TRBJ1-2, with D perhaps TRBD1 (6 bases). The V end was cut by 3 bases, the J end by 7 bases, with 21 bases between. CDR1 MNHEY and CDR2 SVGAGI come from the germline V gene. The CDR3 spans 16 residues. The DNA for the CDR3 is TGTGCCAGCAGTTATGGTTGGGTACAGGGCCCTAGTGGCTACACCTTC. It is translated as CASSYGWVQGPSGYTF.

The V gene is TRBV29-1, the J gene TRBJ2-7; D is perhaps TRBD1 (7 bases). Germline CDR1 SQVTM, CDR2 ANQGSEA. The CDR3 spans 14 residues. The CDR3 here is CSQGEGGNPYEQYV. Written as DNA, the CDR3 is TGCAGTCAGGGGGAAGGGGGGAACCCCTACGAGCAGTACGTC.

V usage is TRBV7-8 and J usage is TRBJ2-1; D is perhaps TRBD2 (6 bases). This CDR3 has 15 amino acids. The V end was cut by 3 bases, the J end by 7 bases, with 16 bases between. Looked up from germline, CDR1 is SGHVS and CDR2 is FQNEAQ. The CDR3 DNA reads as TGTGCCAGCAGCTTCTCAGCGGAGGGCCCAAATGAGCAGTTCTTC. Its protein is CASSFSAEGPNEQFF.

Points on this clone: Compared with germline, one end of the junction differs, possibly owing to a read error. The CDR3 sequence: CASSPTSGRAGGETQYF. CDR3 in DNA: TGTGCTAGCAGCCCGACTAGCGGGAGGGCCGGGGGGGAGACCCAGTACTTC. The chain employs TRBV7-7 and TRBJ2-5; 14 nucleotides align to TRBD2. CDR3 length: 17 residues. Germline loops: CDR1 SSHAT, CDR2 FNYEAQ (reference sequence). Based on the CDR3 plus reference TRBV7-7 and TRBJ2-5, the full variable domain is GAGVSQSPRYKVTKRGQDVTLRCDPISSHATLYWYQQALGQGPEFLTYFNYEAQPDKSGLPSDRFSAERPEGSISTLTIQRTEQRDSAMYRCASSPTSGRAGGETQYFGPGTRLLVL.

The J gene is TRBJ2-1, the V gene TRBV6-1, with 9 bases aligning to TRBD2. The CDR3 sequence is 14 residues long. V lost 5 bases to trimming and J lost 4 bases; unmatched junction nucleotides: 3. Germline lookup yields CDR1 MNHNS and CDR2 SASEGT. CDR3 protein: CASSWTSEYNEQFF. CDR3 nucleotide sequence: TGTGCCAGCAGTTGGACTAGCGAGTACAATGAGCAGTTCTTC.

The chain employs TRBV6-5 and TRBJ2-2, with TRBD2 matching over 10 bases. The CDR3 is 16 residues long. Germline CDR1 MNHEY, CDR2 SVGAGI. V shed 4 bases and J 4 bases; nucleotides not matched to a gene: 6. Written as DNA, the CDR3 is TGTGCCAGCAGTTTGGGACTAGCGAGGGGCACCGGGGAGCTGTTTTTT. Protein: CASSLGLARGTGELFF.

The chain joins TRBV10-3 to TRBJ2-7, with TRBD1 as a possible D gene (6 bases). The CDR3 contains 12 residues. Germline V gives CDR1 ENHRY, CDR2 SYGVKD. V dropped 3 bases and J dropped 4 bases, with 7 bases sitting between them. CDR3 sequence (DNA): TGTGCCATCAGTGACAGGGGTTACGAGCAGTACTTC. The encoded protein is CAISDRGYEQYF.